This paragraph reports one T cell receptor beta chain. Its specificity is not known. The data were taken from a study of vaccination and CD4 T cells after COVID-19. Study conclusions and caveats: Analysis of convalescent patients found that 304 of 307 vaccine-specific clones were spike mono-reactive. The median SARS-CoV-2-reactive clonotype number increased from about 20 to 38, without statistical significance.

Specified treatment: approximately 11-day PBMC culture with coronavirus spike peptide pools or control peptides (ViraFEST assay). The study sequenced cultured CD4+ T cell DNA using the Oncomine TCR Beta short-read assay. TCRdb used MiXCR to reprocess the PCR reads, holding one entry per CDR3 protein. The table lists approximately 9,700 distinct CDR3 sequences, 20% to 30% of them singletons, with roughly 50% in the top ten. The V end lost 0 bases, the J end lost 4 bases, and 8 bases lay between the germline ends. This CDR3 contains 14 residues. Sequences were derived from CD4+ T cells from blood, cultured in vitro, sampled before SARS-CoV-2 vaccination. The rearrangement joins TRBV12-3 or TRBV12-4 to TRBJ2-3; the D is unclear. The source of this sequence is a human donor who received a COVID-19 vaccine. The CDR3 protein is CASSLARGSDTQYF. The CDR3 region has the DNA TGTGCCAGCAGTTTAGCGCGTGGGTCAGATACGCAGTATTTT.